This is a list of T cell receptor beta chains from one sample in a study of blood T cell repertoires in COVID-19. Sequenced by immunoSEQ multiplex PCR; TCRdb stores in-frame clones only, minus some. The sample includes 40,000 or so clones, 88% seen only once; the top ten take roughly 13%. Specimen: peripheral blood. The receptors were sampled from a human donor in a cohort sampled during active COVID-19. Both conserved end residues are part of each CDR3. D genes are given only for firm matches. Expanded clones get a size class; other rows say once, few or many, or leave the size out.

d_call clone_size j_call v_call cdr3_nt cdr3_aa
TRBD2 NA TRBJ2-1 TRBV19 TGTGCCAGTAGTATAGCTCTAGCGGCGACTAGTGAGCAGTTCTTC CASSIALAATSEQFF
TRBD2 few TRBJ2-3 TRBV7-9 TGTGCCAGCAGCTTAGGTGGCGGGGGGAGCACAGATACGCAGTATTTT CASSLGGGGSTDTQYF
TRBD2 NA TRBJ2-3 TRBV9 TGTGCCAGCAGCGCCAGGCACACGGGGGGGAAAGATACGCAGTATTTT CASSARHTGGKDTQYF
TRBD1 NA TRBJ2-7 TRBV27 TGTGCCAGCAGTTCTCCGGGACAGGGGGCTGGTGAGCAGTACTTC CASSSPGQGAGEQYF
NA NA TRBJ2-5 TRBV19 TGTGCCAGTAGTATCATAGGCCGGGAAGAGACCCAGTACTTC CASSIIGREETQYF
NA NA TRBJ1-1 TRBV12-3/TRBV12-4 TGTGCCAGCAGTTTGGCCCAGAACACTGAAGCTTTCTTT CASSLAQNTEAFF
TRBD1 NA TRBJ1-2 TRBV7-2 TGTGCCAGCAGCTTTCAGGGGGGTAGCTATGGCTACACCTTC CASSFQGGSYGYTF
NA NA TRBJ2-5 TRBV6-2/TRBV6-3 TGTGCCAGCAGTTACCCCACAGGGCAAAAGTACTTC CASSYPTGQKYF
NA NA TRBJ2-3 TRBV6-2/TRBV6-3 TGTGCCAGCAGCCCGGCATATACGCAGTATTTT CASSPAYTQYF
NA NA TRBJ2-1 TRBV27 TGTGCCAGCAGTTTATTACTGGGGGGAACTTCCTACAATGAGCAGTTCTTC CASSLLLGGTSYNEQFF
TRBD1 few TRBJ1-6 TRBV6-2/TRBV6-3 TGTGCCAGCAGTTTGACAGGGGCGAGCTCCTATAATTCACCCCTCCACTTT CASSLTGASSYNSPLHF
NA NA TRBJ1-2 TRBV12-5 TGTGCTAGTGGTTTCGGACGGACAAACAACTATGGCTACACCTTC CASGFGRTNNYGYTF
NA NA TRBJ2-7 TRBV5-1 TGCGCCAGCAGTAGCAGAGATTACGAGCAGTACTTC CASSSRDYEQYF
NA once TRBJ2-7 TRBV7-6 TGTGCCAGCAGCTTAGAACAGGGCAGCGAGCAGTACTTC CASSLEQGSEQYF
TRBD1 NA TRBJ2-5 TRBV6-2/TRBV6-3 TGTGCCAGCAGCCCTGGGACAGACCCCCGGGAGACCCAGTACTTC CASSPGTDPRETQYF
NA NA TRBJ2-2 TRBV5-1 TGCGCCAGCAGCTTGATGAGGCAGGGGACCACCGGGGAGCTGTTTTTT CASSLMRQGTTGELFF
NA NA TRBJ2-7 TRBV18 TGTGCCAGCTCACCAGACGGGTTGCAGTACTTC CASSPDGLQYF
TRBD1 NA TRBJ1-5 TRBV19 TGTGCCAGTTCCGGGACAGGGAGACAGCCCCAGCATTTT CASSGTGRQPQHF
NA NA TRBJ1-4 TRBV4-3 TGCGCCAGCAGCCAAGATAGACAGCCGTATGAAAAACTGTTTTTT CASSQDRQPYEKLFF
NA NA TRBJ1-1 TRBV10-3 TGTGCCATCAGTGAGTTGGGGCGGGCTTTCTTT CAISELGRAFF
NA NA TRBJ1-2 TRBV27 TGTGCCAGCAGTTTATCAGGTCCTGTGAGGGGCTACACCTTC CASSLSGPVRGYTF
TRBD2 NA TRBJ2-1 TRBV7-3 TGTGCCAGCAGCTCCCCAGGACTAGCCTCTGAGCAGTTCTTC CASSSPGLASEQFF
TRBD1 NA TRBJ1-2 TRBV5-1 TGCGCCAGCAGCCCCCGGACAGGAGACAACAACTATGGCTACACCTTC CASSPRTGDNNYGYTF
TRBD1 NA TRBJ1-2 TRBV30 TGTGCCTGGAGAGCCGGGACAGGGGCCCCCGACTACTATGGCTACACCTTC CAWRAGTGAPDYYGYTF
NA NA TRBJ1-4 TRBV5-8 TGTGCCAGCACCTCCCGTGGGGGCTCGTGGGAAAAACTGTTTTTT CASTSRGGSWEKLFF
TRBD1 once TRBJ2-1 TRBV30 TGTGCCTGGACCAGGGGGTCCTACAATGAGCAGTTCTTC CAWTRGSYNEQFF
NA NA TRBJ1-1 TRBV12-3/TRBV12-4 TGTGCCAGCAGTTTGCGAAAAGACACTGAAGCTTTCTTT CASSLRKDTEAFF
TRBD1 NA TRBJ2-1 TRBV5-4 TGTGCCAGCAGCCGAGGACAGGGGGGTAATGAGCAGTTCTTC CASSRGQGGNEQFF
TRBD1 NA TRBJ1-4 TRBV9 TGTGCCAGCAGCAGAACCCCGGGACAGCAGGAGACAATCGAAAAACTGTTTTTT CASSRTPGQQETIEKLFF
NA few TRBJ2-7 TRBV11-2 TGTGCCAGCAGCTTCCAGGCAGGGCCCTACGAGCAGTACTTC CASSFQAGPYEQYF
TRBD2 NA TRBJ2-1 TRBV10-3 TGTGCCACTGGAAGCGGGGACTACGATGAGCAGTTCTTC CATGSGDYDEQFF
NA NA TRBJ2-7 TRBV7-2 TGTGCCAGCAGCTTAGTGGGCGGGCGGGGTAGCCCCTACGAGCAGTACTTC CASSLVGGRGSPYEQYF
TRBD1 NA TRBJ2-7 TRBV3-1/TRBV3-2 TGTGCCAGCAGCCAGGACAGGACCTACGGGGAGCAGTACTTC CASSQDRTYGEQYF
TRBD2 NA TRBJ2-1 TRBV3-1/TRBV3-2 TGTGCCAGCAGCCAAGTCTTCCCGGGGGGAGCTTTGGATGAGCAGTTCTTC CASSQVFPGGALDEQFF
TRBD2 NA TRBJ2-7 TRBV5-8 TGTGCCAGCAGCTGGGCGGGGGGGCTGACACCCTACGAGCAGTACTTC CASSWAGGLTPYEQYF
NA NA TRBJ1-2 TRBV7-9 TGTGCCAGCAGCTCGCTAGGGGGGGTTAACTATGGCTACACCTTC CASSSLGGVNYGYTF
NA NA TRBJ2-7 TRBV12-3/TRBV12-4 TGTGCCAGCAGTTCCGGGTTGGTGCAGTACTTC CASSSGLVQYF
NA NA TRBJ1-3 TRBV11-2 TGTGCCAGCAGCTTAGCGCCAGGCCATTCTGGAAACACCATATATTTT CASSLAPGHSGNTIYF
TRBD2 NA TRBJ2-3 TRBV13 TGTGCCAGCAGCTCCCGGACTAGCGGCACAGATACGCAGTATTTT CASSSRTSGTDTQYF
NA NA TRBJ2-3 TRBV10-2 TGCGCCAGCAGTGAGCAAGATACGCAGTATTTT CASSEQDTQYF
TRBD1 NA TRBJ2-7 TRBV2 TGTGCCAGCAGTGAAATGGGACAGGGAACATACGAGCAGTACTTC CASSEMGQGTYEQYF
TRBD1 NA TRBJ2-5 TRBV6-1 TGTGCCAGCAGTTTCCGGGACAGGGGGGCAGAGACCCAGTACTTC CASSFRDRGAETQYF
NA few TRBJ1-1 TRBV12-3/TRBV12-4 TGTGCCAGCAGTTTAGTGCGGGGCAGTGAAGCTTTCTTT CASSLVRGSEAFF
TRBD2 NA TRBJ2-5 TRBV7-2 TGTGCCAGCAGCCCTAGCGGGGGGGCCCGGGAGACCCAGTACTTC CASSPSGGARETQYF
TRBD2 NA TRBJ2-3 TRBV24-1 TGTGCCACCAGTGATCCATCCAGGGTTAGCGGGGGGCCATCCACAGATACGCAGTATTTT CATSDPSRVSGGPSTDTQYF
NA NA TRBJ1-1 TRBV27 TGTGCCAGCAGTTTAGGACAGCTTTTGAACACTGAAGCTTTCTTT CASSLGQLLNTEAFF
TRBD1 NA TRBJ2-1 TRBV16 TGTGCCAGCAGTGGACAGGGGGTTAATGAGCAGTTCTTC CASSGQGVNEQFF
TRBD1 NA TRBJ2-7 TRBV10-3 TGTGCCATCAGTTTACAGGGGGGCTCCTACGAGCAGTACTTC CAISLQGGSYEQYF